The next 13 T cell receptor beta chains were all read from a single sample in a study of cytomegalovirus exposure and HLA in healthy donors. Primers: 60 Vbeta forward and 13 Jbeta reverse. Produced via immunoSEQ multiplex PCR; TCRdb's table is partial and in-frame only. The data hold roughly 100,000 clones, with roughly 75% observed a single time. Sequenced sample: PBMCs. The receptors were gathered from a middle-aged man in good health and CMV-seronegative.

The chain has TRBV5-1 and TRBJ2-5; 7 nucleotides match TRBD2. Germline V gives CDR1 SGHRS, CDR2 YFSETQ. Losses at the gene ends were 1 base for V and 5 bases for J; bases not matched to a gene: 2. This CDR3 contains 13 residues. The CDR3 region is CASSLTGGETQYF. The CDR3, as DNA: TGCGCCAGCAGCTTGACCGGGGGGGAGACCCAGTACTTC.

The chain combines TRBV25-1 with TRBJ2-7, with 7 bases aligning to TRBD2. After removal of 1 base from V and 3 bases from J, the junction contained 12 bases not matched to a gene. This CDR3 has 17 amino acids. The germline V gene has CDR1 MGHDK and CDR2 SYGVNS. In DNA, the CDR3 is TGTGCCAGCAGTGAATGGCCCGGAGGACGGGGGGTCTACGAGCAGTACTTC. This translates into CASSEWPGGRGVYEQYF.

The rearrangement links TRBV27 to TRBJ2-1; TRBD2 aligns across 9 bases. CDR3 size: 14 residues. V gave up 8 bases and J gave up 10 bases; unmatched junction bases: 12. Germline loops: CDR1 MNHEY, CDR2 SMNVEV (reference sequence). CDR3 bases: TGTGCCAGCCGGAAAGATAGCGGGGGTCGGGAGCAGTTCTTC. Amino acids: CASRKDSGGREQFF.

V and J are TRBV7-2 and TRBJ2-2; D might be TRBD2 (5 bases). With 3 bases removed from V and 0 bases from J, the gap between germline ends came to 8 bases. CDR3 length equals 15 residues. Per germline, CDR1 SGHTA and CDR2 FQGNSA. CDR3 nucleotide sequence: TGTGCCAGCAGCTTCGGCGGGTCGAACACCGGGGAGCTGTTTTTT. Encoded protein: CASSFGGSNTGELFF.

The rearrangement links TRBV7-8 to TRBJ1-2, with D perhaps TRBD1 (6 bases). Trimming removed 5 bases at V and 4 bases at J, with 17 bases between. Germline CDR1 SGHVS, CDR2 FQNEAQ. The CDR3 contains 15 residues. CDR3: CASSPGVRTAYGYTF. CDR3 DNA sequence: TGTGCCAGCAGCCCAGGCGTGCGGACAGCCTATGGCTACACCTTC. Full variable domain (remainder filled in from reference TRBV7-8 and TRBJ1-2): GAGVSQSPRYKVAKRGQDVALRCDPISGHVSLFWYQQALGQGPEFLTYFQNEAQLDKSGLPSDRFFAERPEGSVSTLKIQRTQQEDSAVYLCASSPGVRTAYGYTFGSGTRLTVV.

The chain employs TRBV4-1 and TRBJ1-6; D is unresolved. CDR3 length: 17 residues. Germline CDR1 and CDR2: MGHRA and YSYEKL. The V gene lost 4 bases and the J gene lost 2 bases, with 15 bases spanning the gap. In nucleotides, the CDR3 is TGCGCCAGCAGCCCGAAGAGCCCCGGGACCTATAATTCACCCCTCCACTTT. Translated, it gives CASSPKSPGTYNSPLHF.

The chain is built from TRBV5-8 and TRBJ2-5; TRBD2 might be the D (5 bases). The CDR3 length is 15 residues. The V gene's germline CDR1 is SGHTS and CDR2 YDEGEE. The V gene lost 4 bases and the J gene lost 5 bases, with 18 bases spanning the gap. The CDR3 nucleotides read TGTGCCAGCAGCGGCGGGTCTCGTCGCAGGGAGACCCAGTACTTC. Protein product: CASSGGSRRRETQYF.

This chain joins TRBV6-5 and TRBJ1-1; the match to TRBD1 covers 7 bases. Germline V lookup: CDR1 MNHEY, CDR2 SVGAGI. This CDR3 region has 14 residues. V shed 6 bases, J shed 4 bases, and the junction held 8 bases outside the gene matches. CDR3 in amino acids: CASSVRGSGTEAFF. The CDR3 coding sequence is TGTGCCAGCAGCGTCAGGGGGTCGGGCACTGAAGCTTTCTTT.

The V and J genes are TRBV7-8 and TRBJ1-3; TRBD1 aligns across 9 bases. Germline CDR1 reads SGHVS; CDR2 reads FQNEAQ. The V and J ends lost 4 bases and 1 base, in that order; junction bases with no gene match: 5. The CDR3 is made up of 16 amino acids. CDR3 loop: CASSYSGTGSGNTIYF. The DNA of the CDR3 is TGTGCCAGCAGCTATAGCGGGACAGGGTCTGGAAACACCATATATTTT.

The chain couples TRBV6-6 to TRBJ1-4, with 9 bases fitting TRBD1. The CDR3 extends over 16 amino acids. V was pared by 4 bases and J by 8 bases, with 11 bases of the junction left unmatched. Germline V gene data show CDR1 as MNHNY and CDR2 as SVGAGI (reference sequence). CDR3 bases: TGTGCCAGCAGTTCCCAAAGGGGACAGGGAAGAGAAAAACTGTTTTTT. Translation: CASSSQRGQGREKLFF.

This sequence joins TRBV5-6 and TRBJ2-5, with 11 bases matching TRBD2. The germline V gene encodes CDR1 SGHDT and CDR2 YYEEEE. This CDR3 has 18 residues. V shed 4 bases, J shed 5 bases, and the junction held 16 bases outside the gene matches. The DNA for the CDR3 is TGTGCCAGCAGCGGTGGTACAGGACTAGCGGGTCGAGGGGAGACCCAGTACTTC. It specifies CASSGGTGLAGRGETQYF.

V usage is TRBV7-8 and J usage is TRBJ2-7; D call uncertain. With 5 bases removed from V and 3 bases from J, the gap between germline ends came to 11 bases. The V gene's germline CDR1 is SGHVS and CDR2 FQNEAQ. This CDR3 region has 13 residues. As DNA, the CDR3 is TGTGCCAGCAGCCGAGACAATCACTACGAGCAGTACTTC. Encoded protein: CASSRDNHYEQYF.

This chain connects TRBV5-6 to TRBJ2-7, with 14 bases lining up with TRBD2. Germline V CDR1 and CDR2: SGHDT, YYEEEE. CDR3 length equals 17 residues. Unmatched junction bases numbered 6, after V lost 4 bases and J lost 0 bases. The CDR3 DNA reads TGTGCCAGCAGCCACGGGACTAGCGGGGGATACTCCTACGAGCAGTACTTC. Translated, it gives CASSHGTSGGYSYEQYF.